The rows below give T cell receptor beta chains drawn from one sample of a study of T cell responses to AZD1222 COVID-19 vaccine. Only in-frame clones appear in the TCRdb table, and some are missing; sequencing was by immunoSEQ multiplex PCR. The sample gives 150,000 to 160,000 clones, about 88% of which show up once; approximately 3.1% is in the top ten. The material sequenced was peripheral blood, taken on day 0 of AZD1222 vaccination. The source of these receptors is an adult in good health. Each CDR3 is given with its conserved first and last residue. Fields, in order: D gene, V gene, J gene, CDR3 protein. A D gene is named only where the DNA matches it firmly.

D: NA; V: TRBV2; J: TRBJ1-2; CDR3: CASREGLRYGYTF
D: NA; V: TRBV3-1/TRBV3-2; J: TRBJ1-1; CDR3: CASSPGENTEAFF
D: TRBD1; V: TRBV3-1/TRBV3-2; J: TRBJ1-4; CDR3: CASSPGGTQNEKLFF
D: NA; V: TRBV4-3; J: TRBJ1-3; CDR3: CASSQGWIGAGNTIYF
D: TRBD1; V: TRBV5-1; J: TRBJ2-2; CDR3: CASRSGTGWANTGELFF
D: TRBD1; V: TRBV7-2; J: TRBJ2-3; CDR3: CASSQQGATSTDTQYF
D: TRBD1; V: TRBV28; J: TRBJ1-2; CDR3: CASSLFLGQGAPYGYTF
D: NA; V: TRBV9; J: TRBJ1-1; CDR3: CASSGAVTEAFF
D: TRBD1; V: TRBV6-5; J: TRBJ2-1; CDR3: CASVLLFGQDNEQFF
D: NA; V: TRBV28; J: TRBJ1-5; CDR3: CASSLDGQRAQPQHF
D: NA; V: TRBV20-1; J: TRBJ2-7; CDR3: CSAFQAYEQYF
D: TRBD1; V: TRBV7-8; J: TRBJ1-5; CDR3: CASSRGTGTNQPQHF
D: TRBD1; V: TRBV5-8; J: TRBJ2-7; CDR3: CASSSGQGADEQYF
D: NA; V: TRBV9; J: TRBJ2-5; CDR3: CASSPPRGSETQYF
D: TRBD1; V: TRBV6-1; J: TRBJ1-2; CDR3: CASSEDSGTGVRGYTF
D: NA; V: TRBV6-5; J: TRBJ1-5; CDR3: CASRRNQPQHF
D: TRBD1; V: TRBV18; J: TRBJ2-7; CDR3: CASSPPLGQGAYEQYF
D: NA; V: TRBV4-1; J: TRBJ2-3; CDR3: CASSQQTRLPTDTQYF
D: TRBD2; V: TRBV6-5; J: TRBJ2-7; CDR3: CASSYERGGTYEQYF
D: NA; V: TRBV2; J: TRBJ2-5; CDR3: CASSERVVQETQYF
D: NA; V: TRBV27; J: TRBJ1-6; CDR3: CASSPTRTIPNSPLHF
D: NA; V: TRBV18; J: TRBJ2-7; CDR3: CASSPQQYEQYF
D: NA; V: TRBV5-4; J: TRBJ2-1; CDR3: CASSLSVLAGSYNEQFF
D: NA; V: TRBV11-2; J: TRBJ2-7; CDR3: CASSLARFYEQYF
D: TRBD1; V: TRBV5-6; J: TRBJ2-5; CDR3: CASSLVGQQETQYF
D: NA; V: TRBV5-1; J: TRBJ2-7; CDR3: CASSSAGQSYEQYF
D: TRBD1; V: TRBV7-2; J: TRBJ1-2; CDR3: CASRPDRGRANYGYTF
D: NA; V: TRBV19; J: TRBJ1-5; CDR3: CASSIESHPSRPQHF
D: NA; V: TRBV7-9; J: TRBJ1-4; CDR3: CASSLGDSRREKLFF
D: TRBD1; V: TRBV5-8; J: TRBJ1-2; CDR3: CASGFGTGDYGYTF
D: NA; V: TRBV6-5; J: TRBJ2-1; CDR3: CASSYSGGRVFF
D: NA; V: TRBV5-1; J: TRBJ1-4; CDR3: CASSGGQITTNEKLFF
D: NA; V: TRBV18; J: TRBJ1-3; CDR3: CASSPSGSGNTIYF
D: NA; V: TRBV5-4; J: TRBJ1-6; CDR3: CASVREPSYNSPLHF
D: NA; V: TRBV6-6; J: TRBJ1-4; CDR3: CASSYARVEKLFF
D: TRBD2; V: TRBV5-4; J: TRBJ2-2; CDR3: CASSLGTSVIGELFF
D: TRBD1; V: TRBV15; J: TRBJ1-4; CDR3: CATSRDWGQGASNEKLFF
D: TRBD1; V: TRBV5-4; J: TRBJ1-2; CDR3: CASSLVGQTYGYTF
D: NA; V: TRBV2; J: TRBJ2-1; CDR3: CASRGASGYNEQFF
D: NA; V: TRBV11-1; J: TRBJ1-4; CDR3: CASSGRQGTINEKLFF
D: TRBD1; V: TRBV5-1; J: TRBJ1-6; CDR3: CASSSGQNNSPLHF
D: NA; V: TRBV7-6; J: TRBJ1-1; CDR3: CASSLGHGGTEAFF
D: NA; V: TRBV14; J: TRBJ1-2; CDR3: CASSQDSLGYGYTF
D: NA; V: TRBV7-2; J: TRBJ2-7; CDR3: CASSLGYRREQYF
D: NA; V: TRBV6-5; J: TRBJ2-7; CDR3: CASSSQGGTAYYEQYF
D: TRBD1; V: TRBV5-1; J: TRBJ1-2; CDR3: CASSSPPNRGRPDGYTF